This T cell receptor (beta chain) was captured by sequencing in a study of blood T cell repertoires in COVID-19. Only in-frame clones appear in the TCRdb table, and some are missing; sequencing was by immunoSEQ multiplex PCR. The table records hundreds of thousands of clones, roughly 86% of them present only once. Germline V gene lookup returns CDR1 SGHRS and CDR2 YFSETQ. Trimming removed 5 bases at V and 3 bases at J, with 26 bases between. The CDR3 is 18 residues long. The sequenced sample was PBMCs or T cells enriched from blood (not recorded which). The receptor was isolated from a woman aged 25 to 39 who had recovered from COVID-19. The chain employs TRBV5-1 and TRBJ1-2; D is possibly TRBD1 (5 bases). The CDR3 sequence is CASRPGRDSRTQDYGYTF. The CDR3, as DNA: TGCGCCAGCAGACCAGGACGGGACTCCAGGACCCAAGACTATGGCTACACCTTC.